The 21 T cell receptor beta chains reported below all come from one sample, sequenced in a study of vaccination and CD4 T cells after COVID-19. The assay that was used to sequence DNA from cultured CD4+ T cells was the Oncomine TCR Beta short-read assay. Via MiXCR, TCRdb re-called the PCR reads, giving one row per CDR3 protein. The table lists tens of thousands of distinct CDR3 sequences, approximately 61% of them singletons. These receptors' antigens are unknown. The treatment is: roughly 10-day PBMC culture with coronavirus spike peptide pools or control peptides (ViraFEST assay). Input material: CD4+ T cells from blood, cultured in vitro. The receptors come from a human donor who had recovered from COVID-19.

This rearrangement joins TRBV6-2 or TRBV6-3 to TRBJ1-1, with D tentatively TRBD1 (6 bases). CDR3 size: 14 residues. The V end lost 6 bases, the J end lost 5 bases, and 16 bases lay between the germline ends. Germline V lookup: CDR1 MNHEY, CDR2 SVGEGT. CDR3 sequence (DNA): TGTGCCAGCAGACCCACTGGGGGCTGGACTGAAGCTTTCTTT. Protein sequence: CASRPTGGWTEAFF.

This clonotype was counted a few times. This CDR3 is CSARVTLNTGELFF. For the CDR3, the DNA is TGCAGTGCTAGAGTAACCCTGAACACCGGGGAGCTGTTTTTT. The chain has TRBV20-1 and TRBJ2-2, with D unresolved. The germline V gene has CDR1 DFQATT and CDR2 SNEGSKA (reference sequence). The CDR3 has 14 amino acids. Trimming took off 1 base at V and 1 base at J, with 7 bases between the two ends.

The chain joins TRBV19 to TRBJ1-2; a weak D match, TRBD1 (5 bases). V was trimmed by 6 bases and J by 4 bases, leaving 9 bases between them. Per germline, CDR1 LNHDA and CDR2 SQIVND (reference sequence). The CDR3 length is 12 residues. CDR3 bases: TGTGCCAGTAGCCAGACAGCCTATGGCTACACCTTC. Amino acids: CASSQTAYGYTF.

This sequence joins TRBV10-3 and TRBJ1-3; D remains ambiguous. The CDR3 contains 14 residues. Trimming shortened V by 10 bases and J by 14 bases, and 27 bases separated the two germline ends. CDR1 and CDR2 from the germline V gene are ENHRY and SYGVKD. CDR3 in amino acids: CATAAEETSRILYF. DNA for the CDR3: TGTGCCACGGCCGCCGAGGAAACGTCCCGTATCCTATATTTT.

This clonotype was found once. CDR3 coding DNA: TGTGCCAGCAGCTCCCCCCCGGCGCCGACGAACACCGGGGAGCTGTTTTTT. Amino acid sequence: CASSSPPAPTNTGELFF. V is TRBV7-3 and J is TRBJ2-2; D is uncertain. Germline-derived CDR1 and CDR2 are SGHTA and FQGTGA. Trimming cost V 4 bases and J 0 bases, with 15 bases left between them. CDR3 length equals 17 residues.

CDR3 DNA: TGTGCCAGCAGTTCCCATACTGAGCAGTTCTTC. Translation gives CASSSHTEQFF. The chain links TRBV12-3 or TRBV12-4 to TRBJ2-1; D gene uncertain. The V and J ends lost 4 bases and 9 bases respectively, with 7 bases between them. CDR3 size: 11 residues.

V usage is TRBV27 and J usage is TRBJ1-2; 9 bases are a match to TRBD1. J was trimmed by 4 bases and V by 3 bases; bases with no gene match: 6. Germline values: CDR1 MNHEY, CDR2 SMNVEV (reference sequence). The CDR3 runs 15 residues. The CDR3 sequence: CASSFTGGAGYGYTF. The CDR3 bases are TGTGCCAGCAGTTTCACAGGGGGCGCGGGCTATGGCTACACCTTC.

The sample holds a few counts of this clonotype. The CDR3 nucleotides read TGTGCCAGCAGCTTAAGGCAGGGAGGAATGGAGCAGTTCTTC. This encodes CASSLRQGGMEQFF. The chain links TRBV7-2 to TRBJ2-1, with TRBD2 as a possible D gene (6 bases). Germline CDR1 SGHTA, CDR2 FQGNSA. V lost 2 bases, J lost 10 bases, and 15 bases lay in between. This CDR3 contains 14 residues.

CDR3 DNA: TGCAGTGCTACCCGACAGGGTTTGGGTGAAGCTTTCTTT. Amino acid sequence: CSATRQGLGEAFF. The gene calls are TRBV20-1 and TRBJ1-1; 7 bases agree with TRBD1. Germline CDR1 is DFQATT and CDR2 is SNEGSKA (reference sequence). The length of the CDR3 is 13 residues. V lost 4 bases to trimming and J lost 7 bases; unmatched junction nucleotides: 9.

J is TRBJ2-5 and V is TRBV5-1; tentatively, D is TRBD2 (5 bases). CDR1 is SGHRS and CDR2 is YFSETQ in the germline V gene. The CDR3 contains 13 residues. Deletions cut 1 base from V and 5 bases from J, with 9 bases between. The CDR3 region is CASSLFEGETQYF. CDR3 nucleotide sequence: TGCGCCAGCAGCTTGTTTGAGGGCGAGACCCAGTACTTC.

The count of this clonotype is one. The chain couples TRBV7-9 to TRBJ1-5; TRBD1 matches 8 bases. Trimming at V came to 3 bases and at J to 4 bases, leaving 8 bases not matched to a gene. Germline values: CDR1 SEHNR, CDR2 FQNEAQ (reference sequence). The CDR3 is 16 amino acids. The CDR3 DNA sequence: TGTGCCAGCAGCTTTGGACAGGGAGAGAGAAATCAGCCCCAGCATTTT. Translated: CASSFGQGERNQPQHF.

The genes are TRBV7-9 and TRBJ2-7; a weak D match, TRBD1 (7 bases). The germline V gene encodes CDR1 SEHNR and CDR2 FQNEAQ (reference sequence). The CDR3 spans 16 residues. V was shortened by 5 bases and J by 0 bases, with 17 bases between the two germline ends. CDR3 sequence (DNA): TGTGCCAGCAGCCGCAGGGCGGGGACAGACTCCTACGAGCAGTACTTC. The encoded protein is CASSRRAGTDSYEQYF.

The CDR3 region has the DNA TGCAGTGCTAGAGATAGAAGGAGCAATCAGCCCCAGCATTTT. This encodes CSARDRRSNQPQHF. The rearrangement links TRBV20-1 to TRBJ1-5; D is undetermined. CDR1 and CDR2 (germline): DFQATT, SNEGSKA (reference sequence). V was trimmed by 0 bases and J by 1 base, leaving 7 bases between them. CDR3 length: 14 residues.

The rearrangement links TRBV19 to TRBJ2-6, with D perhaps TRBD1 (6 bases). The CDR3 consists of 15 residues. The ends were cut back, 2 bases at V and 4 bases at J, with 9 bases in the middle. Germline V gives CDR1 LNHDA, CDR2 SQIVND (reference sequence). DNA for the CDR3: TGTGCCAGTAGTATATCAGGGGTAGGGGCCAACGTCCTGACTTTC. It codes for CASSISGVGANVLTF.

The rearrangement joins TRBV20-1 to TRBJ1-2; D is perhaps TRBD1 (5 bases). Trimming took off 5 bases at V and 9 bases at J, with 19 bases between the two ends. Germline V CDR1 and CDR2: DFQATT, SNEGSKA (reference sequence). The CDR3 sequence is 13 residues long. CDR3 protein: CSASTGTGFRYTF. The CDR3 DNA sequence: TGCAGTGCTTCGACCGGGACGGGGTTCCGCTACACCTTC.

The chain combines TRBV16 with TRBJ1-2; D uncertain. The CDR3 sequence is 13 residues long. Germline values: CDR1 KGHSY, CDR2 FQNENV. The V and J ends lost 0 bases and 7 bases respectively, with 9 bases between them. The CDR3 loop reads CASSQSRTSGYTF. The CDR3 bases are TGTGCCAGCAGCCAATCGAGGACCTCTGGCTACACCTTC.

The chain links TRBV11-2 to TRBJ2-5; perhaps TRBD2 as D (7 bases). The CDR3 is 15 residues long. V was pared by 5 bases and J by 5 bases, with 18 bases between. CDR1 is SGHAT, CDR2 FQNNGV, per germline. The CDR3 nucleotides are TGTGCCAGCAGCCCGGGGAGGGGGGCCCCGGAGACCCAGTACTTC. The encoded protein is CASSPGRGAPETQYF.

The chain uses TRBV6-4 and TRBJ1-1; no definite D call. Germline V gene lookup returns CDR1 MRHNA and CDR2 SNTAGT. This CDR3 spans 16 amino acids. V lost 0 bases and J lost 4, with 15 bases in between. The CDR3 reads CASSDSLTTWGTEAFF. The CDR3 region has the DNA TGTGCCAGCAGTGACTCCCTAACGACATGGGGCACTGAAGCTTTCTTT.

This clonotype has a single count. This chain links TRBV7-3 with TRBJ2-1, with a tentative D call TRBD1 (5 bases). The CDR3 runs 12 residues. CDR1 SGHTA and CDR2 FQGTGA come from the germline V gene. V dropped 0 bases and J dropped 12 bases, with 9 bases sitting between them. CDR3 region: CASSLTQGVQFF. The CDR3 nucleotides read TGTGCCAGCAGCTTAACGCAGGGTGTGCAGTTCTTC.

The V call is TRBV20-1, the J call TRBJ1-1, with 10 bases lining up with TRBD1. Germline V gene data show CDR1 as DFQATT and CDR2 as SNEGSKA (reference sequence). The CDR3 is 16 amino acids. Trimming removed 1 base from V and 7 bases from J; junction bases left unmatched: 12. The CDR3: CSARASAGDRGREAFF. The CDR3 nucleotides read TGCAGTGCTAGAGCATCAGCCGGGGACAGGGGACGTGAAGCTTTCTTT.

The CDR3 protein is CSGAKNYNEQFF. The CDR3, as DNA: TGCAGTGGGGCCAAAAACTACAATGAGCAGTTCTTC. The chain couples TRBV20-1 to TRBJ2-1; D is ambiguous. This CDR3 has 12 amino acids. The germline V and J ends were trimmed by 7 bases and 3 bases, with 10 bases remaining between them. Looked up from germline, CDR1 is DFQATT and CDR2 is SNEGSKA (reference sequence).